This TCR beta chain was found in a study of blood T cell repertoires in COVID-19. CDR1 is MGHDK, CDR2 SYGVNS, per germline. This CDR3 is 12 amino acids long. The V end lost 2 bases, the J end lost 8 bases, and 9 bases lay between the germline ends. TCRdb's table, derived via immunoSEQ multiplex PCR, lists solely in-frame clones and lacks some. The data hold 97,000 or so clones, with roughly 84% observed a single time. Specimen: peripheral blood. This sequence originates from a human donor in a cohort sampled during active COVID-19. The chain is built from TRBV25-1 and TRBJ1-2, with D possibly TRBD1 on 5 matching bases. CDR3 in amino acids: CASSEGARGYTF. The DNA for the CDR3 is TGTGCCAGCAGTGAAGGGGCGAGGGGCTACACCTTC.